This paragraph reports one T cell receptor beta chain. PCR involved 60 Vbeta and 13 Jbeta primers. Here immunoSEQ multiplex PCR was the method, and the copy in TCRdb shows in-frame clones only, minus some. The sample carries approximately 150,000 clones, 65% to 90% recorded once. The sample comes from a study of cytomegalovirus exposure and HLA in healthy donors. Looking at the study overall: HLA-typed donors were the source of around 85 million unique TCRs held in an early data release.

Unrecorded immune exposure was likely among donors, who were nominally healthy when sampled. The TCR was taken from a woman aged 25 to 45 in good health and CMV-seronegative. Material: PBMCs.

The CDR3: CAISVFRLDREGPGANVLTF. The CDR3 DNA follows: TGTGCCATCAGTGTCTTCCGCTTAGACAGGGAAGGGCCTGGGGCCAACGTCCTGACTTTC. This sequence joins TRBV10-3 and TRBJ2-6; TRBD1 agrees at 7 bases. Per germline, CDR1 ENHRY and CDR2 SYGVKD. The V segment lost 4 bases and the J segment 2 bases; nucleotides outside the gene matches: 17. This CDR3 spans 20 amino acids.